These T cell receptor beta chains were read from a single sample in a study of CD8 T cells in ankylosing spondylitis. MiXCR, run by TCRdb on the 5' RACE reads, gives a single entry per CDR3 protein. The data show roughly 240,000 distinct CDR3 sequences, 30% to 35% seen once. The sample consisted of blood, either unsorted or a sorted T cell fraction (not recorded which). The source is a male donor with ankylosing spondylitis or in good health (not recorded which). CDR3s include the opening cysteine and the closing phenylalanine or tryptophan. Fields, in order: D gene, J gene, clone size, V gene, CDR3 DNA, CDR3 protein. A D gene is named only where the DNA matches it firmly. Expanded clones are given a class, and other clones once, few, many or no size at all.

>.|TRBJ2-2|.|TRBV12-3/TRBV12-4
TGTGCCAGCACTCCTTATGGGGCAGCGAACACCGGGGAGCTGTTTTTT
CASTPYGAANTGELFF
>.|TRBJ2-1|.|TRBV6-5
TGTGCCAGCAGTTACACGGACGACATGTTCAATGAGCAGTTCTTC
CASSYTDDMFNEQFF
>.|TRBJ2-7|.|TRBV10-2
TGCGCCAGCAGCCCTCGTTCCGAGCAGTACTTC
CASSPRSEQYF
>.|TRBJ2-1|.|TRBV6-5
TGTGCCAGCAGTTACTCACAGGGGGAGGGTTACAATGAGCAGTTCTTC
CASSYSQGEGYNEQFF
>.|TRBJ2-1|.|TRBV27
TGTGCCAGCAGTTTAGCGGGGTTTCCCAATGAGCAGTTCTTC
CASSLAGFPNEQFF
>.|TRBJ1-6|few|TRBV6-1
TGTGCCAGCAGCCTTACAACAGGCGTCGATTCACCCCTCCACTTT
CASSLTTGVDSPLHF
>TRBD1|TRBJ1-5|.|TRBV20-1
TGCAGTGCTAGAAGTGACAGGGACAATCAGCCCCAGCATTTT
CSARSDRDNQPQHF
>.|TRBJ1-1|few|TRBV11-2
TGTGCCAGCAGCTGGGCAGGGGCTGAAGCTTTCTTT
CASSWAGAEAFF
>.|TRBJ2-5|.|TRBV20-1
TGCAGTGCCAGGGGTGGCGGGGGTACACAAGAGACCCAGTACTTC
CSARGGGGTQETQYF
>TRBD2|TRBJ2-7|.|TRBV25-1
TGTGCCAGCAGTGACGCCAGTAGCGGGGGTTACGAGCAGTACTTC
CASSDASSGGYEQYF
>.|TRBJ1-2|few|TRBV5-1
TGCGCCAGCAGCCGGGACGGAGGCTATGGCTACACCTTC
CASSRDGGYGYTF
>TRBD2|TRBJ2-5|.|TRBV12-3/TRBV12-4
TGTGCCAGCAGTTCCTTCGGGTTGAGCGGGGCAAATAGATCCCAAGAGACCCAGTACTTC
CASSSFGLSGANRSQETQYF
>TRBD1|TRBJ2-1|many|TRBV29-1
TGCAGCACCCGGGACAGCTACAATGAGCAGTTCTTC
CSTRDSYNEQFF
>TRBD2|TRBJ2-4|.|TRBV15
TGTGCCACCAGCAGAGGAGCGGGGGGGGAAAACATTCAGTACTTC
CATSRGAGGENIQYF
>TRBD1|TRBJ1-2|.|TRBV11-2
TGTGCCAGCAGCTTCCCAGGGGGATCCTATGGCTACACCTTC
CASSFPGGSYGYTF
>.|TRBJ1-2|.|TRBV28
TGTGCCAGCCATCCCTGGGGGCGGAACTATGGCTACACCTTC
CASHPWGRNYGYTF
>.|TRBJ1-4|.|TRBV12-3/TRBV12-4
TGTGCCAGCAGTTTGGGAGCTCTCACTAATGAAAAACTGTTTTTT
CASSLGALTNEKLFF
>TRBD1|TRBJ2-7|.|TRBV6-1
TGTGCCAGCAGCGGACAGGGCTCCTACGAGCAGTACTTC
CASSGQGSYEQYF
>.|TRBJ2-7|once|TRBV5-1
TGCGCCAGCAGCTTGGGCCCCTCTCTTTTGCCTTCCTACGAGCAGTACTTC
CASSLGPSLLPSYEQYF
>.|TRBJ2-3|few|TRBV6-1
TGTGCCAGCAGTACCGGGACTGAAGGCAAGCGGAATGCGCAGTATTTT
CASSTGTEGKRNAQYF
>TRBD1|TRBJ2-5|.|TRBV7-9
TGTGCCAGCAGCTTAGCAGCCGGGACAGGGAAAGAGACCCAGTACTTC
CASSLAAGTGKETQYF
>TRBD2|TRBJ2-5|few|TRBV20-1
TGCAGTGCCGTAACTAGCGGGGGGTTCCAAGAGACCCAGTACTTC
CSAVTSGGFQETQYF
>.|TRBJ1-6|.|TRBV20-1
TGCAGTGCTATGCCCCCGAGCTCCTATAATTCACCCCTCCACTTT
CSAMPPSSYNSPLHF
>.|TRBJ2-3|.|TRBV15
TGTGCCACCCGCCCAGAGTTCACAGATACGCAGTATTTT
CATRPEFTDTQYF
>TRBD1|TRBJ2-7|.|TRBV5-6
TGTGCCAGCAGCTTCGACAGGGGGTTTCAGTACGAGCAGTACTTC
CASSFDRGFQYEQYF
>.|TRBJ1-3|few|TRBV7-8
TGTGCCAGCAGCTTAGCCGAGGGGACTGGAAACACCATATATTTT
CASSLAEGTGNTIYF
>.|TRBJ2-7|.|TRBV10-2
TGCGCCAGCAGGCCCAACTGGAGTGGAGACTACGAGCAGTACTTC
CASRPNWSGDYEQYF
>TRBD2|TRBJ2-1|.|TRBV4-1
TGCGCCAGCAGCCAGGGACCGGGACTAGCGGTTAACAATGAGCAGTTCTTC
CASSQGPGLAVNNEQFF
>.|TRBJ1-1|once|TRBV6-5
TGTGCCAGCAGTTACTCGATTCTGTATCGCGAGGCTTTCTTT
CASSYSILYREAFF
>TRBD2|TRBJ2-5|few|TRBV20-1
TGCAGTTTGGGACTAGCGGGGGTAATAGAGACCCAGTACTTC
CSLGLAGVIETQYF
>TRBD1|TRBJ1-2|.|TRBV20-1
TGCAGTGCTAGTGCCCTCCGGACAGGGGAGGTAGAAGGCTACACCTTC
CSASALRTGEVEGYTF
>TRBD2|TRBJ2-5|.|TRBV9
TGTGCCAGCAGCGTAGGGACTAGCTCCCAAGAGACCCAGTACTTC
CASSVGTSSQETQYF
>TRBD2|TRBJ2-2|few|TRBV20-1
TGCAGTGCTAGAGACCGACGGACTAGCGGGGCGAACACCGGGGAGCTGTTTTTT
CSARDRRTSGANTGELFF
>.|TRBJ2-3|.|TRBV4-1
TGCGCCAGCAGGCGGCGGGACAACCCAGATACGCAGTATTTT
CASRRRDNPDTQYF
>.|TRBJ2-7|.|TRBV9
TGTGCCAGCAGCGTAGGGGGCTGGCAGGGGTCCTACGAGCAGTACTTC
CASSVGGWQGSYEQYF
>TRBD1|TRBJ2-7|.|TRBV5-5
TGTGCCAGCAGCTTGGCTACAGGGGTGTACGAGCAGTACTTC
CASSLATGVYEQYF
>.|TRBJ1-4|.|TRBV6-1
TGTGCCAGCAGTCAAGGGAGGGGAGCTAATGAAAAACTGTTTTTT
CASSQGRGANEKLFF
>.|TRBJ1-3|.|TRBV12-3/TRBV12-4
TGTGCCAGCAGTTTTAGAGGGACATCCATCTCTGGAAACACCATATATTTT
CASSFRGTSISGNTIYF
>.|TRBJ2-7|.|TRBV7-8
TGTGCCAGCAGCCTACCGGGCCAGAGCTCCTACGAGCAGTACTTC
CASSLPGQSSYEQYF
>.|TRBJ2-1|few|TRBV20-1
TGCAGTGCTAGAGATCTATCCTCCAAGTACAATGAGCAGTTCTTC
CSARDLSSKYNEQFF
>TRBD1|TRBJ2-5|few|TRBV5-5
TGTGCCAGCAGCCGCCGGGACAGGGAGGTGGAGACCCAGTACTTC
CASSRRDREVETQYF
>.|TRBJ1-1|.|TRBV15
TGTGCCACCAGCAGAGGGATGACAGGCCAGGTCTACGCTTTCTTT
CATSRGMTGQVYAFF
>TRBD2|TRBJ2-1|.|TRBV7-2
TGTACCTGCTGTTTAGCGCTTGGACTAGCGGGGAAGGAATACAATGAGCAGTTCTTC
CTCCLALGLAGKEYNEQFF
>.|TRBJ2-7|.|TRBV12-3/TRBV12-4
TGTGCCAGCAGTTTCACTCCAAACGAGCAGTACTTC
CASSFTPNEQYF
>TRBD1|TRBJ1-1|.|TRBV29-1
TGCAGCGTCCAGGGGGCGCGGACTGAAGCTTTCTTT
CSVQGARTEAFF
>.|TRBJ1-1|.|TRBV6-5
TGTGCCAGCAGTTACTCGAATATGAGGGGGAAGAACACTGAAGCTTTCTTT
CASSYSNMRGKNTEAFF
>TRBD2|TRBJ2-5|.|TRBV6-2/TRBV6-3
TGTGCCAGCAGTTACCGACTAGCGGGGGGAGGAGAGACCCAGTACTTC
CASSYRLAGGGETQYF
>.|TRBJ2-1|few|TRBV11-2
TGTGCCAGCAGCTCTTCAGGGACTCTTCACTCCTACAATGAGCAGTTCTTC
CASSSSGTLHSYNEQFF
>.|TRBJ2-1|.|TRBV12-3/TRBV12-4
TGTGCCAGCAGTCCAGACTTCGCCGATGAGCAGTTCTTC
CASSPDFADEQFF
>.|TRBJ2-1|.|TRBV5-1
TGCGCCAGCAGCTTGGAGGGGCTGTATGATGAGCAGTTCTTC
CASSLEGLYDEQFF
>.|TRBJ2-5|.|TRBV5-6
TGTGCCAGCAGCGCGGGACAGCTGTACCAAGAGACCCAGTACTTC
CASSAGQLYQETQYF
>.|TRBJ2-2|few|TRBV20-1
TGCAGTGCTAGAGTTCTCACTGGCGAAACCATCGGGGAGCTGTTTTTT
CSARVLTGETIGELFF
>TRBD1|TRBJ2-5|.|TRBV25-1
TGTGCCAGCAGTGGGGGTAGGTGGACAGGGATCGAGACCCAGTACTTC
CASSGGRWTGIETQYF
>.|TRBJ2-1|.|TRBV15
TGTGCCACCAGCAGGACAGTGTGGAATGAGCAGTTCTTC
CATSRTVWNEQFF